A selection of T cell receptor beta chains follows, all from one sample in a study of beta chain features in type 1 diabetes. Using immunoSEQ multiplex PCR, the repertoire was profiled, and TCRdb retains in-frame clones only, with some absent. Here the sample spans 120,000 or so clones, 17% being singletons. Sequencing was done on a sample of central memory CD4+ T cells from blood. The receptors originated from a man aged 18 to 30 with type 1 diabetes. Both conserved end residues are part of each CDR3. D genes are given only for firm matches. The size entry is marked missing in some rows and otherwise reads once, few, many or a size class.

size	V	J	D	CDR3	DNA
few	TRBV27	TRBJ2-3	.	CASSLILGEEADTQYF	TGTGCCAGCAGCTTGATTCTGGGAGAGGAGGCAGATACGCAGTATTTT
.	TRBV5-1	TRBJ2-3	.	CASSGRPTGDTDTQYF	TGCGCCAGCAGCGGCCGCCCCACCGGGGACACAGATACGCAGTATTTT
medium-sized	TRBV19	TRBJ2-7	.	CASSAGQTYEQYF	TGTGCCAGTAGTGCAGGACAGACCTACGAGCAGTACTTC
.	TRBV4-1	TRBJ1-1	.	CASSLSDWSTEAFF	TGCGCCAGCAGCCTTTCGGATTGGAGCACTGAAGCTTTCTTT
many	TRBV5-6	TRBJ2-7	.	CASSLWGLRTYEQYF	TGTGCCAGCAGCTTATGGGGGCTAAGGACCTACGAGCAGTACTTC
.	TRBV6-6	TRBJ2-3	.	CASNSQTTDTQYF	TGTGCCAGCAACAGTCAGACCACAGATACGCAGTATTTT
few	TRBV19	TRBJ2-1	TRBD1	CASSATGGYYNEQFF	TGTGCCAGTAGTGCAACAGGGGGCTACTACAATGAGCAGTTCTTC
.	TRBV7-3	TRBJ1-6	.	CASSLGTANNSPLHF	TGTGCCAGCAGCTTAGGGACGGCTAATAATTCACCCCTCCACTTT
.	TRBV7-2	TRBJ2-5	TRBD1	CASSSNRGTSETQYF	TGTGCCAGCAGCTCAAACAGGGGGACTTCGGAGACCCAGTACTTC
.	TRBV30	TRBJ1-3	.	CAWSVPDTGPGNTIYF	TGTGCCTGGAGTGTACCCGACACCGGGCCTGGAAACACCATATATTTT
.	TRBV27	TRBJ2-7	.	CASSLSNAGGQYF	TGTGCCAGCAGTTTATCGAACGCAGGTGGGCAGTACTTC
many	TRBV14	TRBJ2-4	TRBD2	CASSQYGRVNIQYF	TGTGCCAGCAGCCAATACGGGAGGGTAAACATTCAGTACTTC
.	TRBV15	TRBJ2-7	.	CATSRGASELYEQYF	TGTGCCACCAGCAGAGGGGCTAGCGAACTCTACGAGCAGTACTTC
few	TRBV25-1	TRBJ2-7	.	CASSGGSSYEQYF	TGTGCCAGCAGTGGTGGGAGCTCCTACGAGCAGTACTTC
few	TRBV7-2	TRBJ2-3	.	CASRQAVPTDTQYF	TGTGCCAGCAGGCAAGCGGTACCCACAGATACGCAGTATTTT
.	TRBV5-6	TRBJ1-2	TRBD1	CASSADRGSVGYGYTF	TGTGCCAGCAGCGCGGACAGGGGTTCCGTCGGCTATGGCTACACCTTC
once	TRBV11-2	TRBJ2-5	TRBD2	CASSPTLLLAGAETQYF	TGTGCCAGCAGCCCTACCCTCCTACTAGCGGGAGCGGAGACCCAGTACTTC
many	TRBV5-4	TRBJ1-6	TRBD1	CASSRAPGQGGSPLHF	TGTGCCAGCAGCCGGGCGCCGGGACAGGGGGGTTCACCCCTCCACTTT
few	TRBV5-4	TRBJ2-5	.	CASSLPGRETQYF	TGTGCCAGCAGCTTGCCGGGGAGAGAGACCCAGTACTTC
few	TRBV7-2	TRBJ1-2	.	CASSSLGVPNYGYTF	TGTGCCAGCAGCTCTTTAGGGGTACCTAACTATGGCTACACCTTC
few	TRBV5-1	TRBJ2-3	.	CASRQGADTQYF	TGCGCCAGCAGGCAGGGCGCAGATACGCAGTATTTT
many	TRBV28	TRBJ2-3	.	CASSPLVLHTQYF	TGTGCCAGCAGTCCCTTAGTCTTGCACACGCAGTATTTT
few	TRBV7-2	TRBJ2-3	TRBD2	CASSLMLTSVGDTQYF	TGTGCCAGCAGCTTAATGCTCACTAGCGTGGGAGATACGCAGTATTTT
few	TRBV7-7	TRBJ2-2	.	CASSSDRDGELFF	TGTGCTAGCAGCTCCGATCGGGACGGGGAGCTGTTTTTT
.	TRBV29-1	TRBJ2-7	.	CSVETGQVMGEQYF	TGCAGCGTTGAGACCGGACAAGTAATGGGCGAGCAGTACTTC
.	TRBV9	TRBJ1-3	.	CASSAVDHRNTIYF	TGTGCCAGCAGCGCTGTGGACCATAGAAACACCATATATTTT
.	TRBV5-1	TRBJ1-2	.	CASSSDSNYGYTF	TGCGCCAGCAGCTCCGACAGTAACTATGGCTACACCTTC
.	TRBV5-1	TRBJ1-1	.	CASSPGQNLNTEAFF	TGCGCCAGCAGCCCTGGACAGAATTTGAACACTGAAGCTTTCTTT
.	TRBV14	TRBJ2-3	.	CASSRESRDTQYF	TGTGCCAGCAGCCGAGAGTCCCGGGATACGCAGTATTTT
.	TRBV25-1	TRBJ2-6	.	CASSPPGANVLTF	TGTGCCAGCAGTCCCCCCGGGGCCAACGTCCTGACTTTC
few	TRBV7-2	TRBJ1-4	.	CASSYRSGTEKLFF	TGTGCCAGCAGCTATAGGAGCGGGACTGAAAAACTGTTTTTT
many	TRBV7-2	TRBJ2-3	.	CASSFRLGTDTQYF	TGTGCCAGCAGCTTCCGACTAGGCACAGATACGCAGTATTTT
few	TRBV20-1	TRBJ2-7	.	CSARRPYEQYF	TGCAGTGCTAGACGGCCCTACGAGCAGTACTTC
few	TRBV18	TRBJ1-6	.	CASSSDPGQQDNSPLHF	TGTGCCAGCTCATCGGACCCGGGTCAACAGGATAATTCACCCCTCCACTTT
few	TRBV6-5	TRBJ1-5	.	CASSVQGGQPQHF	TGTGCCAGCAGTGTACAGGGCGGGCAGCCCCAGCATTTT